Sequencing of this TCR beta chain was carried out in a study of shared clonotypes between healthy human individuals. Terminally differentiated effector memory CD45RA+ cells were excluded by CCR7 positive selection of CD45RO-negative cells. Sequencing used immunoSEQ multiplex PCR; TCRdb keeps in-frame clones, though not all of them. The sample records about 2,200,000 clones, roughly 91% being singletons. The receptor was derived from a man younger than 35 in good health. Some clones in this sample may be carry-over from other donors' samples. What was sequenced was naive CD8+ T cells from PBMCs.

In DNA form, the CDR3 reads TGTGCCAGCAGCTTAGCCACGGACAGGTCCTACGAGCAGTACTTC. This encodes CASSLATDRSYEQYF. This chain links TRBV7-9 with TRBJ2-7, with 7 bases aligning to TRBD1. CDR3 length: 15 residues. Trimming cost V 0 bases and J 1 base; bases outside gene matches: 3. Germline V gene lookup returns CDR1 SEHNR and CDR2 FQNEAQ (reference sequence).